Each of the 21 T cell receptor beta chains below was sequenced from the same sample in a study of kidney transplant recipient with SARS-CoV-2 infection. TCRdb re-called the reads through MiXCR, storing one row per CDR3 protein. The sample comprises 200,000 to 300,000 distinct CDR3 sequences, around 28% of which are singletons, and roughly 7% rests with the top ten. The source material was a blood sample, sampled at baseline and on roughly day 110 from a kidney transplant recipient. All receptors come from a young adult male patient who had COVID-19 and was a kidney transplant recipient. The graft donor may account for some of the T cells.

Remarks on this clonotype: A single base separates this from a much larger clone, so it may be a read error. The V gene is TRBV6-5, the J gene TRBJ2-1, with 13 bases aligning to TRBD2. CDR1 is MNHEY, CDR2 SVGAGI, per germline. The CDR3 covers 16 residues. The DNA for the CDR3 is TGTGCCGGCAGTTCCGCCTGGACTAGCGGGGGCAATGAGCAGTTCTTC. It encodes CAGSSAWTSGGNEQFF.

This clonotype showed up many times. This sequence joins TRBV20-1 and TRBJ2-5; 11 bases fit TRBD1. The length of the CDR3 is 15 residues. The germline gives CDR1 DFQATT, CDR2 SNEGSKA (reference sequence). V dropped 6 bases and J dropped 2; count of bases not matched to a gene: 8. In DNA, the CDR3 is TGCAGTGCCAGTTTCCGGGACAGGGGGCAAGAGACCCAGTACTTC. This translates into CSASFRDRGQETQYF.

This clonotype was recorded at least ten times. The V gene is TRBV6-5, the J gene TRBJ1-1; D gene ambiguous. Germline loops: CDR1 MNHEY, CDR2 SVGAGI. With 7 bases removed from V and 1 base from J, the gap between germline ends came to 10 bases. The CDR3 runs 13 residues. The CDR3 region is CASTLTQNTEAFF. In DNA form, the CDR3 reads TGTGCCAGCACCCTGACACAGAACACTGAAGCTTTCTTT.

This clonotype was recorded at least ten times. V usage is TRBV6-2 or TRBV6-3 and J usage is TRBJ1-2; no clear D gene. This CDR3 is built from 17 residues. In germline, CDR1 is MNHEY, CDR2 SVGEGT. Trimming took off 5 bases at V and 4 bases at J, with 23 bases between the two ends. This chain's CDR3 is CASSPTCCIGKTYGYTF. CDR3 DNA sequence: TGTGCCAGCAGTCCGACTTGCTGCATCGGAAAGACCTATGGCTACACCTTC.

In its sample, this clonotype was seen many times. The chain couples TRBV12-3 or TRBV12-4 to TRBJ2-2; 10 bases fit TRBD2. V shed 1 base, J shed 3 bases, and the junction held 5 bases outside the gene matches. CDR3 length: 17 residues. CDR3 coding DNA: TGTGCCAGCAGTTTAGGGAGCGGGGGGGCCGACACCGGGGAGCTGTTTTTT. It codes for CASSLGSGGADTGELFF.

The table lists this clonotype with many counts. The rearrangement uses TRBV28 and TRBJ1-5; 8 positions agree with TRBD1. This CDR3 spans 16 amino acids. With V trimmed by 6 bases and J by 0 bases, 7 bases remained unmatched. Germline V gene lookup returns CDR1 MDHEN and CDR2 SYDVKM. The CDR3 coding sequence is TGTGCCAGCAGCCTCGACAGGGGTAATAGCAATCAGCCCCAGCATTTT. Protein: CASSLDRGNSNQPQHF.

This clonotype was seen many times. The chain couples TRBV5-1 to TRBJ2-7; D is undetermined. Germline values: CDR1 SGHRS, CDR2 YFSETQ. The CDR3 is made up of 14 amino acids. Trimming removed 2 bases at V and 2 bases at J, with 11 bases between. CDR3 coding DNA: TGCGCCAGCAGCTTAGGGCCCGCTACCTACGAGCAGTACTTC. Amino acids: CASSLGPATYEQYF.

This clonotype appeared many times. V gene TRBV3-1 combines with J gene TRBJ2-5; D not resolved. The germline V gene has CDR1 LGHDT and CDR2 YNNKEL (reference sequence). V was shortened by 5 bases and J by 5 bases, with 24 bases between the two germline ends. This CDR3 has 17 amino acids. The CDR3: CASSGTDPISFSETQYF. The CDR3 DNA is TGTGCCAGCAGCGGTACTGATCCCATTTCTTTCTCTGAGACCCAGTACTTC.

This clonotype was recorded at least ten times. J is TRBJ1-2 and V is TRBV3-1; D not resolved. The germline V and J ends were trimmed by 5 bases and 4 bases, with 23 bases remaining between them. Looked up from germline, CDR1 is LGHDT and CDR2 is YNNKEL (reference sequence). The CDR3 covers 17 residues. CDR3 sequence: CASSSGFTLRKTYGYTF. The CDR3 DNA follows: TGTGCCAGCAGCAGCGGGTTCACCCTTCGAAAGACCTATGGCTACACCTTC. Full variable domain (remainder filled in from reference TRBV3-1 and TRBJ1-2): DTAVSQTPKYLVTQMGNDKSIKCEQNLGHDTMYWYKQDSKKFLKIMFSYNNKELIINETVPNRFSPKSPDKAHLNLHINSLELGDSAVYFCASSSGFTLRKTYGYTFGSGTRLTVV.

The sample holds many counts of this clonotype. The CDR3 sequence is CASSDFDWMYEQYF. The CDR3 region has the DNA TGTGCCAGCAGTGATTTCGACTGGATGTACGAGCAGTACTTC. This sequence joins TRBV2 and TRBJ2-7; D call uncertain. Trimming left V 3 bases short and J 4 bases short, with 13 bases between. CDR1 and CDR2 (germline): SNHLY, FYNNEI. The CDR3 covers 14 residues. The full variable domain, completed using reference TRBV2 and TRBJ2-7, is EPEVTQTPSHQVTQMGQEVILRCVPISNHLYFYWYRQILGQKVEFLVSFYNNEISEKSEIFDDQFSVERPDGSNFTLKIRSTKLEDSAMYFCASSDFDWMYEQYFGPGTRLTVT.

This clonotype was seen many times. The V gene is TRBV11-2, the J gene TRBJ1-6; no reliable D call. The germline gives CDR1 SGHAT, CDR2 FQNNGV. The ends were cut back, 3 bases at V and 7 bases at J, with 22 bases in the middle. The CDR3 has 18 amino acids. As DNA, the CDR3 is TGTGCCAGCAGCTTCAGTAAGGACCGCAAGAGGGCGAATTCACCCCTCCACTTT. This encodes CASSFSKDRKRANSPLHF.

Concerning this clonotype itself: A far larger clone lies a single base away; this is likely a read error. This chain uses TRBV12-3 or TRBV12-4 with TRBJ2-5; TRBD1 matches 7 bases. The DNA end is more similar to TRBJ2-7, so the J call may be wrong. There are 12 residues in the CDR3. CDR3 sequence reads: CASRQGYYEQYF. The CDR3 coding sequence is TGTGCCAGCAGACAGGGGTACTACGAGCAGTACTTC.

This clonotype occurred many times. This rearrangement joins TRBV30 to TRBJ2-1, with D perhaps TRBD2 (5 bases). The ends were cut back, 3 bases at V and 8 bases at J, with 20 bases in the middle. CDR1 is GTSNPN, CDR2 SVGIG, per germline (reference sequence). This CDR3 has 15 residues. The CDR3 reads CAWRRPQSRRHEQFF. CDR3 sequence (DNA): TGTGCCTGGAGGCGGCCGCAATCCCGGAGGCATGAGCAGTTCTTC. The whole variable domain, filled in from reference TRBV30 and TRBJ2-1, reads SQTIHQWPATLVQPVGSPLSLECTVEGTSNPNLYWYRQAAGRGLQLLFYSVGIGQISSEVPQNLSASRPQDRQFILSSKKLLLSDSGFYLCAWRRPQSRRHEQFFGPGTRLTVL.

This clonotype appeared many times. CDR3 bases: TGTGCCACCAGCAGAGATCCGGGTAAAACCTACGAGCAGTACTTC. Amino acids: CATSRDPGKTYEQYF. The chain combines TRBV15 with TRBJ2-7; D remains unclear. Trimming removed 0 bases from V and 2 bases from J, with 11 bases in between. In germline, CDR1 is LNHNV, CDR2 YYDKDF (reference sequence). The CDR3 length is 15 residues.

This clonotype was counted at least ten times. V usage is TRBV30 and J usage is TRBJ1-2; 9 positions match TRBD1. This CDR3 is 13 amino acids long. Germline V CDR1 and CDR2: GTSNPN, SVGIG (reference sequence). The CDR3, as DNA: TGTGCTGTTCGAACAGGGGGCGAGGGACGCTACACCTTC. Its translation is CAVRTGGEGRYTF.

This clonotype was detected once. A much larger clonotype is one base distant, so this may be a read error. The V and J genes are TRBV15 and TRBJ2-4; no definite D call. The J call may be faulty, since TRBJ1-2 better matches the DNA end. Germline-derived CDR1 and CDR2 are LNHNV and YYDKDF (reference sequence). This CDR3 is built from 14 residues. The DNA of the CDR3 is TGTGCCACCAGCAGAGGGGAGGGATTCTATAGCTACACCTTC. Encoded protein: CATSRGEGFYSYTF.

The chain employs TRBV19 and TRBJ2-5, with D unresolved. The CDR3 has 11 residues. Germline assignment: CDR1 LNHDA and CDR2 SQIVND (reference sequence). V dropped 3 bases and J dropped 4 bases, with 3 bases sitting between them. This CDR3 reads CASSIRETQYF. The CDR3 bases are TGTGCCAGTAGTATCCGAGAGACCCAGTACTTC.

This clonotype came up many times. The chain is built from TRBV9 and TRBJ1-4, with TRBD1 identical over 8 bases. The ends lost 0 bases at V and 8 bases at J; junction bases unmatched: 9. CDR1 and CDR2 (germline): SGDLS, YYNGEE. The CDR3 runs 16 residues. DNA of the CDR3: TGTGCCAGCAGCGTAGAGTATTCAGGGGGCATGGAAAAACTGTTTTTT. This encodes CASSVEYSGGMEKLFF.

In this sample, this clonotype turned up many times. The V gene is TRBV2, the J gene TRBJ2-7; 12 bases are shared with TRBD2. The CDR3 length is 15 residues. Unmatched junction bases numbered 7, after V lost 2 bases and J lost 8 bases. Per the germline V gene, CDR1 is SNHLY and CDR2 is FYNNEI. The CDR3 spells CASSELAGGVFKQYF. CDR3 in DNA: TGTGCCAGCAGTGAACTAGCGGGGGGGGTGTTCAAGCAGTACTTC. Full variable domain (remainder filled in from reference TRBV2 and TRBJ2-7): EPEVTQTPSHQVTQMGQEVILRCVPISNHLYFYWYRQILGQKVEFLVSFYNNEISEKSEIFDDQFSVERPDGSNFTLKIRSTKLEDSAMYFCASSELAGGVFKQYFGPGTRLTVT.

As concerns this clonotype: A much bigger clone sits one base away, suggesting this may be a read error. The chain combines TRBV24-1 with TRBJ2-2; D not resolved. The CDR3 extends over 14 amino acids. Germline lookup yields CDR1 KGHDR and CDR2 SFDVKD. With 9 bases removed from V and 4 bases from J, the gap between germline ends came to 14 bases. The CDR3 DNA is TGTGCCACCTCTGTTTCAGCTAGCACCGGGGAGCTGTTTTTT. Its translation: CATSVSASTGELFF.

In DNA, the CDR3 is TGTGCCGGCGGTGCCGGGACTAGCGGGAGGACATCCTCGGGGGAGCAGTACTTC. Translation: CAGGAGTSGRTSSGEQYF. The chain couples TRBV12-3 or TRBV12-4 to TRBJ2-7; 15 bases align to TRBD2. The CDR3 runs 18 residues. Trimming removed 11 bases from V and 7 bases from J; junction bases left unmatched: 21.